The T cell receptor (beta chain) under discussion was sequenced for a study of shared clonotypes between healthy human individuals (dated by TCRdb to the early 2020s). Study-wide context: A couple of women and a few men aged 18 to 49 years were included in the cohort. For each donor, CD4 naive and CD4 memory were each run on three plates, CD8 naive on two plates, and CD8 memory on one plate. To estimate repertoire size and how much clonotypes are shared between individuals, the study performed deep sequencing of blood TCR repertoires from roughly five healthy adults. Libraries were prepared and TCR repertoires were sequenced by different laboratories using diverse techniques, in order to increase sequencing depth and limit assay-specific biases. Per donor, leukapheresis produced somewhere between about 0.9 and 10 billion PBMCs.

Turning to this clone: The specificity of this receptor is unknown. No clone much larger than this one lies a single base away; base qualities are absent.

TCR CDR3 regions were amplified from genomic DNA by multiplex PCR using the deep immunoSEQ assay. For each cell subset, the extracted genomic DNA was distributed evenly across all wells of several immunoSEQ 96-well plates, and each plate served as one replicate. Each replicate PCR for sorted subsets received roughly 200 ng genomic DNA, equal to about 30,000 T cell genomes. Purified libraries were quantified with a Qubit 3.0 fluorometer, sized on a Bioanalyzer 2100, and re-quantified with the KAPA Library Quantification kit. Every immunoSEQ 96-well plate was sequenced on a dedicated single-read 150-cycle Illumina NextSeq 550 flow cell. In the source study's methods: Because only junctional sequences without quality scores were contained in the immunoSEQ output, filtering matching that applied to full-length reads could not be performed. To assign V/J genes and CDR3, sequences were annotated against IMGT germline references using PyIR, a Python wrapper for IgBLAST v1.9. Reads with weak V/J assignments (E-value above 1e-6), missing CDR3, stop codons, out-of-frame junctions, or ambiguous translated residues were removed. A V3J clonotype was defined by an identical inferred V gene, J gene, and CDR3 amino acid sequence. Percentage overlap between repertoires was calculated by dividing the number of shared unique clonotypes by the size of the smaller repertoire. Repertoire richness was assessed with RTK rarefaction, the Chao1 estimator, and Recon v2.1 estimates of unobserved clonotypes. Generation probabilities for all TCRbeta clonotypes obtained by the gDNA method from a handful of donors were computed using OLGA. The table comes from immuneACCESS by way of TCRdb, which keeps in-frame sequences with V and J called. Part of the clones is missing from these tables; in studies checked, under half for an unresolved V gene and the rest for unknown reasons. V, J and clone size were drawn from that table, and D and trimming were deduced from the DNA. This sample has about 2 million clones in its table, and about 95% of those were observed once. 1% to 1.3% of the sample is in the top ten clones.

Trimming takes 3 bases off V and 5 bases off J; junction bases not matched to a gene: 4. CDR1 SGDLS and CDR2 YYNGEE are derived from the germline V gene. Taken from cysteine to phenylalanine, the CDR3 has 14 residues. The entry retains the CDR3 DNA only, 42 bases that are in frame from base 1. Here is what the overall study found, with its caveats: Naive subsets generally had larger estimated clonotype richness than memory subsets did. Pairwise subsampling indicated that sequencing depth was expected to affect the degree of clonotype sharing among donors. About 5% of naive CD4, more than 3% of naive CD8, 2.3% of memory CD4, and about 0.4% of memory CD8 clonotypes were shared across several donors. Compared with non-shared clonotypes, clonotypes shared by all four sorted-subset donors had higher generation probabilities. Because the study included a small number of donors, the genetic and exposure-history diversity represented was limited. Even with the large sequencing depth, rarefaction of the sorted-subset datasets indicated that sequencing was incomplete. Sampling was restricted to blood, and TCR repertoires in tissue are likely to differ from TCR repertoires in blood.

CD8 naive samples were CD45RO-negative cells positively selected for CCR7, giving a CD45RA+CCR7+ population that excluded TemRA cells. Donors were healthy HIV-negative adults with no recently reported acute infections or vaccinations. All donors were Caucasian adults living in Nashville, Tennessee, USA. Blood was obtained by leukapheresis, after which PBMCs were separated by Ficoll-Histopaque density gradient centrifugation and cryopreserved in liquid nitrogen vapor phase. Analytical flow cytometry was used to check the purity and quantity of every magnetically sorted T cell population. Genomic DNA was isolated from each sorted fraction and quantified by UV absorbance on a Nanodrop 2000c.

The chain is encoded by TRBV9 joined to TRBJ1-2; 10 junctional bases match TRBD1. Sample: naive CD8+ T cells sorted from blood. This specimen's cell subset or site label, interpreted: CD45RA+CCR7+. This receptor was obtained from a man aged 18-30 years in good health. The bases read TGTGCCAGCAGCGAGACAGGGGGCGCGTATGGCTACACCTTC. It codes for CASSETGGAYGYTF.